Shown below are 32 T cell receptor beta chains from a single sample sequenced in a study of shared clonotypes between healthy human individuals. Libraries were prepared by immunoSEQ multiplex PCR; TCRdb keeps only in-frame clonotypes and omits some of them. In the table there are 650,000 to 800,000 clones, about 90% of which are singletons. Cells designated naive CD8 were CD45RO-negative and were positively selected for CCR7, with terminally differentiated effector memory CD45RA+ cells excluded. Material: naive CD8+ T cells sorted from blood. These receptors were obtained from a man aged 25 to 45 in good health.

The genes are TRBV27 and TRBJ1-1; 10 bases are a match to TRBD1. The junction had 8 bases not matched to a gene; V was cut back by 6 bases and J by 1 base. Germline values: CDR1 MNHEY, CDR2 SMNVEV (reference sequence). This CDR3 has 16 residues. The CDR3 region has the DNA TGTGCCAGCAGCCTGACAGGGGGCATGGGGAACACTGAAGCTTTCTTT. Residues: CASSLTGGMGNTEAFF.

The chain combines TRBV7-2 with TRBJ1-2; 11 nucleotides align to TRBD1. The germline gives CDR1 SGHTA, CDR2 FQGNSA. This CDR3 is built from 13 residues. The V segment lost 10 bases and the J segment 4 bases; nucleotides outside the gene matches: 5. The CDR3 DNA reads as TGTGCCATCCGGACAGGGGGCGCCTATGGCTACACCTTC. Translation gives CAIRTGGAYGYTF.

The V and J genes are TRBV27 and TRBJ2-2, with 7 bases that match TRBD1. CDR3 length: 14 residues. Germline values: CDR1 MNHEY, CDR2 SMNVEV (reference sequence). V lost 5 bases to trimming and J lost 7 bases; unmatched junction nucleotides: 7. CDR3 sequence: CASSPTGVVGELFF. The CDR3 DNA reads as TGTGCCAGCAGTCCAACAGGGGTGGTCGGGGAGCTGTTTTTT.

V and J are TRBV28 and TRBJ2-7; the D call may be TRBD1 or TRBD2 (5 bases each). V was pared by 8 bases and J by 2 bases, with 19 bases between. Germline-derived CDR1 and CDR2 are MDHEN and SYDVKM. The CDR3 sequence is 15 residues long. For the CDR3, the DNA is TGTGCCAGCTCGGGACCCGTAGGCACTACCTACGAGCAGTACTTC. Amino acids: CASSGPVGTTYEQYF.

This chain uses TRBV6-5 with TRBJ2-3; D is perhaps TRBD1 (8 bases). The CDR3 length is 15 residues. Trimming removed 5 bases from V and 5 bases from J, with 17 bases in between. The germline V gene encodes CDR1 MNHEY and CDR2 SVGAGI. CDR3 in DNA: TGTGCCAGCAGTCAAGGACAGGGCGGGGGAGATACGCAGTATTTT. Its protein product is CASSQGQGGGDTQYF.

The chain recombines TRBV6-5 with TRBJ2-7, with TRBD1 matching 12 bases. The CDR3 consists of 15 residues. Germline V lookup: CDR1 MNHEY, CDR2 SVGAGI. J gave up 4 bases and V 8 bases, and 9 bases lay outside the gene matches. CDR3 DNA: TGTGCCAGCTACTCCGGGACAGGGGGCAGGTACGAGCAGTACTTC. This codes for CASYSGTGGRYEQYF.

The V and J genes are TRBV27 and TRBJ2-1, with 12 nucleotides matching TRBD2. This CDR3 spans 14 amino acids. CDR1 is MNHEY and CDR2 is SMNVEV in the germline V gene (reference sequence). Trimming cost V 10 bases and J 6 bases; bases outside gene matches: 7. In DNA form, the CDR3 reads TGTGCCACCTGCGGACTAGCGGGATTCAATGAGCAGTTCTTC. This codes for CATCGLAGFNEQFF.

The genes are TRBV11-3 and TRBJ2-2; maybe TRBD2 (6 bases). Germline V gene lookup returns CDR1 SGHNT and CDR2 YENEEA. The CDR3 covers 16 residues. V was clipped by 5 bases and J by 2 bases, with 15 bases between them. As DNA, the CDR3 is TGTGCCAGCAGCCCCTGGGGAGGAGCAAACACCGGGGAGCTGTTTTTT. Translated, it gives CASSPWGGANTGELFF.

The chain joins TRBV29-1 to TRBJ2-5, with 7 bases identical to TRBD1. The germline V gene has CDR1 SQVTM and CDR2 ANQGSEA. The V and J ends lost 4 bases and 1 base, in that order; junction bases with no gene match: 6. The CDR3 totals 14 residues. CDR3 loop: CSVAPTGPQETQYF. The CDR3 nucleotides are TGCAGCGTTGCCCCGACAGGGCCCCAAGAGACCCAGTACTTC.

This clone was recorded once. The gene calls are TRBV30 and TRBJ2-5, with D possibly called TRBD1 or TRBD2 (6 bases each). V was pared by 2 bases and J by 5 bases, with 18 bases between. Per the germline V gene, CDR1 is GTSNPN and CDR2 is SVGIG (reference sequence). This CDR3 has 15 residues. Here the CDR3 DNA reads TGTGCCTGGAGTCAGGGGAGCGGGCTAAAGGAGACCCAGTACTTC. This codes for CAWSQGSGLKETQYF.

J is TRBJ2-5 and V is TRBV27, with 8 bases identical to TRBD2. CDR1 and CDR2 (germline): MNHEY, SMNVEV (reference sequence). The CDR3 totals 14 residues. Trimming at V came to 5 bases and at J to 3 bases, leaving 5 bases not matched to a gene. The CDR3 DNA reads as TGTGCCAGCAGTCCATTGGGACTAGAAGAGACCCAGTACTTC. Encoded protein: CASSPLGLEETQYF.

The table lists this clone with a few counts. This chain joins TRBV27 and TRBJ2-1; a weak D match, TRBD2 (6 bases). The V gene's germline CDR1 is MNHEY and CDR2 SMNVEV (reference sequence). The CDR3 covers 17 residues. Trimming took off 0 bases at V and 0 bases at J, with 12 bases between the two ends. For the CDR3, the DNA is TGTGCCAGCAGTTTATCGTCCCGGGAGACCTCCTACAATGAGCAGTTCTTC. This encodes CASSLSSRETSYNEQFF.

The J gene is TRBJ2-7, the V gene TRBV5-4; the match to TRBD1 covers 7 bases. V lost 3 bases to trimming and J lost 1 base; unmatched junction nucleotides: 13. There are 17 residues in the CDR3. Looked up from germline, CDR1 is SGHNT and CDR2 is YYREEE (reference sequence). This CDR3 is CASSSRDSGVWSYEQYF. CDR3 DNA sequence: TGTGCCAGCAGCTCCCGGGACAGTGGAGTCTGGTCCTACGAGCAGTACTTC.

The chain links TRBV19 to TRBJ2-7; D might be TRBD1 (6 bases). The CDR3 is 14 amino acids. The V end was cut by 7 bases, the J end by 3 bases, with 16 bases between. Germline V gene data show CDR1 as LNHDA and CDR2 as SQIVND (reference sequence). CDR3 sequence (DNA): TGTGCCAGTACCCCCTCGACAGGAGGCTACGAGCAGTACTTC. Residues: CASTPSTGGYEQYF.

This chain links TRBV7-2 with TRBJ2-7, with 8 nucleotides matching TRBD1. This CDR3 is 13 amino acids long. The germline V gene has CDR1 SGHTA and CDR2 FQGNSA. Trimming at V came to 5 bases and at J to 3 bases, leaving 3 bases not matched to a gene. The CDR3 DNA reads as TGTGCCAGCAGCGCCAGGGGGCGCTACGAGCAGTACTTC. Protein product: CASSARGRYEQYF.

The genes are TRBV19 and TRBJ2-5, with D tentatively TRBD2 (6 bases). Trimming took 1 base from V and 4 from J, leaving 7 bases between them. This CDR3 has 13 amino acids. The germline gives CDR1 LNHDA, CDR2 SQIVND (reference sequence). The chain's CDR3 is CASSIVEGETQYF. The DNA of the CDR3 is TGTGCCAGTAGTATAGTGGAGGGAGAGACCCAGTACTTC.

The chain carries TRBV7-2 and TRBJ2-7; the D gene is possibly TRBD2 (6 bases). Trimming took 5 bases from V and 2 from J, leaving 16 bases between them. This CDR3 spans 15 amino acids. From germline, CDR1 is SGHTA and CDR2 FQGNSA. CDR3 bases: TGTGCCAGCAGCCCTCTTGGGGGAGGCGCCTACGAGCAGTACTTC. Translated: CASSPLGGGAYEQYF.

This clone was seen once. The chain links TRBV6-1 to TRBJ2-4; TRBD1 agrees at 8 bases. Germline values: CDR1 MNHNS, CDR2 SASEGT. Losses at the gene ends were 3 bases for V and 6 bases for J; bases not matched to a gene: 7. The CDR3 totals 15 residues. This CDR3 is CASSEDRAIGNIQYF. The DNA of the CDR3 is TGTGCCAGCAGTGAGGACAGGGCTATCGGAAACATTCAGTACTTC.

The rearrangement uses TRBV18 and TRBJ1-1, with D possibly matching TRBD1 (5 bases). Germline-derived CDR1 and CDR2 are KGHSH and LQKENI. Between the trimmed V and J ends, which lost 0 bases and 3 bases, there was a span of 17 bases. The CDR3 totals 17 residues. For the CDR3, the DNA is TGTGCCAGCTCACCACCTCCCGGGACCAGGGAAGACACTGAAGCTTTCTTT. Its translation is CASSPPPGTREDTEAFF.

V usage is TRBV29-1 and J usage is TRBJ1-2; 7 bases fit TRBD1. V trimming: 8 bases; J trimming: 2 bases; junction bases outside the gene matches: 8. The CDR3 spans 13 residues. Germline CDR1 is SQVTM and CDR2 is ANQGSEA. CDR3 in amino acids: CSHSDRENYGYTF. In DNA, the CDR3 is TGCAGCCATTCTGACAGGGAGAACTATGGCTACACCTTC.

The CDR3 region is CASSIVIGGSEQYF. In nucleotides, the CDR3 is TGTGCCAGTAGTATAGTAATTGGGGGAAGCGAGCAGTACTTC. The V call is TRBV19, the J call TRBJ2-7, with D possibly being TRBD1 or TRBD2 (5 bases each). Per germline, CDR1 LNHDA and CDR2 SQIVND (reference sequence). The CDR3 covers 14 residues. Trimming pared 1 base from V and 6 bases from J, leaving 13 bases between.

This rearrangement joins TRBV28 to TRBJ2-7; perhaps TRBD2 as D (8 bases). Per the germline V gene, CDR1 is MDHEN and CDR2 is SYDVKM. Trimming took 3 bases from V and 1 from J, leaving 13 bases between them. The CDR3 is made up of 15 amino acids. CDR3 in amino acids: CASSFRGTSSYEQYF. The CDR3 region has the DNA TGTGCCAGCAGTTTCAGGGGGACTAGTTCCTACGAGCAGTACTTC.

The chain is built from TRBV5-1 and TRBJ2-7, with TRBD2 matching 9 bases. J lost 2 bases, V lost 2 bases, and 5 bases had no gene match. The CDR3 loop spans 15 amino acids. CDR1 is SGHRS and CDR2 is YFSETQ in the germline V gene. CDR3 sequence (DNA): TGCGCCAGCAGCTTAGGACTAGCGAATACCTACGAGCAGTACTTC. Encoded protein: CASSLGLANTYEQYF.

The chain carries TRBV6-5 and TRBJ2-3; 8 bases agree with TRBD2. Trimming at V came to 0 bases and at J to 2 bases, leaving 4 bases not matched to a gene. The germline V gene has CDR1 MNHEY and CDR2 SVGAGI. There are 16 residues in the CDR3. The CDR3 nucleotides are TGTGCCAGCAGTTACTCTACTAGCGGATACACAGATACGCAGTATTTT. Its translation is CASSYSTSGYTDTQYF.

The chain combines TRBV15 with TRBJ1-3; 7 nucleotides align to TRBD1. Germline V lookup: CDR1 LNHNV, CDR2 YYDKDF (reference sequence). Losses at the gene ends were 3 bases for V and 2 bases for J; bases not matched to a gene: 7. This CDR3 is 16 amino acids long. The CDR3 bases are TGTGCCACCAGCAGCCCCAGGGACAGCCCTGGAAACACCATATATTTT. Encoded protein: CATSSPRDSPGNTIYF.

The rearrangement links TRBV4-1 to TRBJ2-7; D is uncertain. The CDR3 sequence is 15 residues long. CDR1 is MGHRA and CDR2 is YSYEKL in the germline V gene. V was pared by 0 bases and J by 3 bases, with 12 bases between. The DNA of the CDR3 is TGCGCCAGCAGCCAAGATATAACAGTAAACTACGAGCAGTACTTC. Residues: CASSQDITVNYEQYF.

The chain couples TRBV28 to TRBJ2-1; 11 bases map to TRBD2. CDR3 length equals 16 residues. CDR1 MDHEN and CDR2 SYDVKM come from the germline V gene. V lost 5 bases and J lost 10; bases outside the gene matches: 13. CDR3: CASSPPLLAGEREQFF. Written as DNA, the CDR3 is TGTGCCAGCAGTCCGCCACTACTAGCGGGAGAAAGAGAGCAGTTCTTC.

About this clone: The sample contains more than one DNA sequence encoding this CDR3. The gene calls are TRBV5-5 and TRBJ1-5; the D is unclear. Per germline, CDR1 SGHKS and CDR2 YYEKEE (reference sequence). Trimming removed 0 bases from V and 2 bases from J, with 0 bases in between. This CDR3 has 12 residues. The CDR3 is CASSLGNQPQHF. In DNA form, the CDR3 reads TGTGCCAGCAGCTTGGGCAATCAGCCCCAGCATTTT.

As regards this clone: Distinct nucleotide sequences in the sample also encode this CDR3. This chain uses TRBV18 with TRBJ2-7; TRBD2 matches at 9 bases. From germline, CDR1 is KGHSH and CDR2 LQKENI. The CDR3 has 15 residues. V shed 0 bases, J shed 2 bases, and the junction held 2 bases outside the gene matches. The CDR3 sequence: CASSPPAGGPYEQYF. The CDR3 DNA reads TGTGCCAGCTCACCACCAGCGGGAGGACCCTACGAGCAGTACTTC.

V is TRBV28 and J is TRBJ2-7; TRBD2 might be the D (5 bases). The germline CDR1 and CDR2 sequences are MDHEN and SYDVKM. The length of the CDR3 is 12 residues. V dropped 7 bases and J dropped 3 bases, with 10 bases sitting between them. The CDR3 here is CASKGRDYEQYF. CDR3 sequence (DNA): TGTGCCAGCAAAGGTCGGGACTACGAGCAGTACTTC.

The chain uses TRBV7-9 and TRBJ2-5; the D is unclear. The CDR3 runs to 13 residues. V dropped 4 bases and J dropped 4 bases, with 10 bases sitting between them. Germline values: CDR1 SEHNR, CDR2 FQNEAQ (reference sequence). The CDR3 nucleotides are TGTGCCAGCAGCTCAACCTCTAGAGAGACCCAGTACTTC. Translation gives CASSSTSRETQYF.

The rearrangement links TRBV30 to TRBJ1-2, with no clear D. This CDR3 has 14 residues. V lost 2 bases to trimming and J lost 8 bases, with 18 bases between them. The germline V gene encodes CDR1 GTSNPN and CDR2 SVGIG (reference sequence). For the CDR3, the DNA is TGTGCCTGGAGTTCCTTGGCAGGACTAGGCGGCTACACCTTC. It is translated as CAWSSLAGLGGYTF. The full variable domain, rest sourced from reference TRBV30 and TRBJ1-2, is SQTIHQWPATLVQPVGSPLSLECTVEGTSNPNLYWYRQAAGRGLQLLFYSVGIGQISSEVPQNLSASRPQDRQFILSSKKLLLSDSGFYLCAWSSLAGLGGYTFGSGTRLTVV.